These 2 T cell receptor beta chains share one sample of origin, sequenced in a study of T cell responses to AZD1222 COVID-19 vaccine. Here immunoSEQ multiplex PCR was the method, and the copy in TCRdb shows in-frame clones only, minus some. The repertoire holds tens of thousands of clones, with 92% as singletons. The sample consisted of peripheral blood, taken on day 0 of AZD1222 vaccination. The origin of the receptors is an adult in good health.

This clone has just one count. Here the CDR3 reads CASSLGQGGDEQYF. In DNA, the CDR3 is TGTGCCAGCAGCTTAGGCCAGGGAGGCGACGAGCAGTACTTC. V gene TRBV11-1 combines with J gene TRBJ2-7, with a tentative D call TRBD2 (6 bases). CDR3 size: 14 residues. The V end was cut by 1 base, the J end by 5 bases, with 12 bases between. Germline CDR1 reads SGHAT; CDR2 reads FQDESV (reference sequence). The full variable domain, with the rest looked up from reference TRBV11-1 and TRBJ2-7, is EAEVAQSPRYKITEKSQAVAFWCDPISGHATLYWYRQILGQGPELLVQFQDESVVDDSQLPKDRFSAERLKGVDSTLKIQPAELGDSAMYLCASSLGQGGDEQYFGPGTRLTVT.

The rearrangement links TRBV14 to TRBJ2-5; a possible D gene is TRBD2 (6 bases). Germline CDR1 and CDR2: SGHDN and FVKESK. V gave up 1 base and J gave up 5 bases, with 17 bases separating them. CDR3 length: 16 amino acids. CDR3 loop: CASSQGGRPYRETQYF. For the CDR3, the DNA is TGTGCCAGCAGCCAAGGTGGGAGGCCCTACCGGGAGACCCAGTACTTC.